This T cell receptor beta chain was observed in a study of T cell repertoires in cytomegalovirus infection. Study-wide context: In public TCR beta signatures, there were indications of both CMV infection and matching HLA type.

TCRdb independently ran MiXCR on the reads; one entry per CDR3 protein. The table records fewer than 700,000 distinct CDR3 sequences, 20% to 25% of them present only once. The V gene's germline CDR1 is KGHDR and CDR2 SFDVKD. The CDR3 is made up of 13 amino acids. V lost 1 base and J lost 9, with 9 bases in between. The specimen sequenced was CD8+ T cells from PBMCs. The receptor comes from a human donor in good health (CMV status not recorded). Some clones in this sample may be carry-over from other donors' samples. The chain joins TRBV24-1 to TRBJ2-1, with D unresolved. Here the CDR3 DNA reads TGTGCCACCAGTGATTTTCAGGATGGTGAGCAGTTCTTC. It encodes CATSDFQDGEQFF.